Described below is a single TCR beta chain sequence and its context. The CDR3 extends over 15 amino acids. Germline V gene sequence: CDR1 MNHEY, CDR2 SVGEGT. Deletions cut 2 bases from V and 2 bases from J, with 7 bases between. The entry originates in a study of control samples from healthy donors and cancer patients. Clones were read by immunoSEQ multiplex PCR, and TCRdb kept only the in-frame ones, dropping some. The data contain just under 80,000 clones, about 90% of them singletons. The chain links TRBV6-2 or TRBV6-3 to TRBJ2-6, with D tentatively TRBD1 or TRBD2 (5 bases each). The source of this sequence is a woman aged 55-70 years with head and neck cancer. Sequenced input: PBMCs. The CDR3 nucleotides are TGTGCCAGCAGTTACGTGGGGGCTGGGGCCAACGTCCTGACTTTC. It encodes CASSYVGAGANVLTF.